This TCR beta chain was retrieved from a study of cytomegalovirus exposure and HLA in healthy donors. Germline-derived CDR1 and CDR2 are MNHNS and SASEGT. V lost 4 bases to trimming and J lost 2 bases; unmatched junction nucleotides: 9. The CDR3 length is 17 residues. 13 Jbeta primers and 60 Vbeta primers were used for the PCR. Here immunoSEQ multiplex PCR was the method, and the copy in TCRdb shows in-frame clones only, minus some. The sample contains under 130,000 clones, 60% to 70% of which appear only once. This clone appeared a few times. The chain carries TRBV6-1 and TRBJ2-3; TRBD2 aligns across 10 bases. The sequenced material came from PBMCs. The sequence derives from a man aged 25-40 years in good health and CMV-seropositive. Here the CDR3 reads CASSARRLAGNTDTQYF. As DNA, the CDR3 is TGTGCCAGCAGTGCTCGCCGACTAGCGGGTAACACAGATACGCAGTATTTT.